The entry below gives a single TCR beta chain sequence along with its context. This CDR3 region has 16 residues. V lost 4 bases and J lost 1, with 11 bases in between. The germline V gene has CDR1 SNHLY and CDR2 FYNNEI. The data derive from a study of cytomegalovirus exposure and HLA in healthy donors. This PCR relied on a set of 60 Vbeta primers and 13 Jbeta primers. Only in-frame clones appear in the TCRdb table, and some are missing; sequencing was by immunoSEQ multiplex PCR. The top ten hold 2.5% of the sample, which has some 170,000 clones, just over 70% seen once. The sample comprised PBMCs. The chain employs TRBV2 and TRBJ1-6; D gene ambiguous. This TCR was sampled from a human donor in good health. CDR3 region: CASSGSGASYNSPLHF. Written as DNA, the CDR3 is TGTGCCAGCAGTGGGTCCGGAGCTTCCTATAATTCACCCCTCCACTTT.